This record concerns one T cell receptor (beta chain) sequence. No antigen is known for it. Ten immunoSEQ deep assay plates were used by the authors to sequence unsorted PBMC DNA. The table came from immunoSEQ multiplex PCR; TCRdb's copy has only in-frame clones and leaves some out. The repertoire holds about half a million clones, with roughly 80% as singletons. This sample was taken from a study of shared clonotypes between healthy human individuals. Study-level findings and limits: How much donors shared clonotypes was expected to be affected by sequencing depth.

V was clipped by 4 bases and J by 7 bases; unmatched bases: 9. This CDR3 comprises 15 residues. CDR1 is SQVTM, CDR2 ANQGSEA, per germline. The sequence was collected from a woman in her thirties or forties in good health. Some clones in this sample may be carry-over from other donors' samples. Sequences were obtained from PBMCs. V and J are TRBV29-1 and TRBJ1-4, with 10 bases lining up with TRBD1. The CDR3 region is CSVVVQGQGPEKLFF. CDR3 nucleotide sequence: TGCAGCGTTGTGGTTCAGGGACAGGGGCCTGAAAAACTGTTTTTT.